These T cell receptor beta chains were read from a single sample in a study of radiation and T cells in renal cell carcinoma. Profiling relied on immunoSEQ multiplex PCR, and the TCRdb table lists in-frame clones only, not all of them. The table includes some 46,000 clones, nearly 85% detected once. The starting material was blood, obtained from a patient whose treatment included radiotherapy and nephrectomy. These receptor sequences come from a woman in her 70s with renal cell carcinoma. The CDR3 runs from the conserved cysteine through the conserved F or W.

TRBV9	TRBJ2-1	15	CASSVEGPQYNEQFF
TRBV5-5	TRBJ2-6	18	CASSTLVGRASGANVLTF
TRBV11-2	TRBJ1-5	15	CASSLTGVGNQPQHF
TRBV6-1	TRBJ2-7	15	CASSPQAGGTREQYF
TRBV10-3	TRBJ2-3	15	CAISDSGGGTDTQYF
TRBV5-4	TRBJ2-5	15	CASSLGRNTQETQYF
TRBV6-1	TRBJ1-2	14	CASSEALGVGGYTF
TRBV11-2	TRBJ2-1	15	CASRQGSGGANEQFF
TRBV18	TRBJ1-3	17	CASSPFSDRATGNTIYF
TRBV7-2	TRBJ1-2	16	CASSLRTGGHNYGYTF
TRBV9	TRBJ2-3	18	CASSTQAGGSASTDTQYF
TRBV28	TRBJ1-2	13	CASSRGQRDGYTF
TRBV30	TRBJ2-7	15	CAWSVQGFGSYEQYF
TRBV5-8	TRBJ2-1	15	CASSAGRSSYNEQFF
TRBV10-3	TRBJ2-1	15	CAIRPGASSYNEQFF
TRBV5-7	TRBJ2-3	19	CASSLRGNSGGASTDTQYF
TRBV4-3	TRBJ1-4	16	CASSQEPSSTNEKLFF
TRBV7-2	TRBJ2-1	16	CASSLMGGLSLAEQFF
TRBV11-1	TRBJ1-1	17	CASSLEIFVGGGSEAFF
TRBV27	TRBJ2-7	15	CASSRAGTVSYEQYF
TRBV18	TRBJ2-7	14	CASSLLQGGYEQYF
TRBV29-1	TRBJ1-1	13	CSVAKSINTEAFF
TRBV6-1	TRBJ2-5	14	CASTSGTSKETQYF
TRBV15	TRBJ1-1	12	CATSRVNTEAFF
TRBV19	TRBJ2-1	15	CASSLSGSSYNEQFF
TRBV10-1	TRBJ2-7	13	CASRLDRIYEQYF
TRBV5-6	TRBJ1-6	15	CASSSVSGRNSPLHF
TRBV6-5	TRBJ2-1	14	CASRGGGEYNEQFF
TRBV6-5	TRBJ2-7	15	CASSYSPSGHYEQYF
TRBV10-3	TRBJ2-2	14	CAISAGIGAGELFF
TRBV4-2	TRBJ1-3	13	CASSQSRDSTIYF
TRBV5-4	TRBJ1-1	13	CASRLKGSTEAFF
TRBV7-9	TRBJ1-3	16	CASSPKTRISGNTIYF
TRBV7-2	TRBJ2-7	15	CASSFGLAGVYEQYF
TRBV6-1	TRBJ2-7	15	CASREGTGGSYEQYF
TRBV4-3	TRBJ2-3	13	CASSQALRHTQYF
TRBV30	TRBJ1-2	12	CAWSRQFYGYTF
TRBV2	TRBJ2-3	14	CASSSGGATDTQYF
TRBV19	TRBJ2-7	12	CASSPTGYEQYF
TRBV4-1	TRBJ1-1	14	CASSRTRTDTEAFF
TRBV19	TRBJ2-5	14	CASSIDRGRETQYF
TRBV7-8	TRBJ1-6	15	CASSQRQGGDSPLHF
TRBV6-1	TRBJ2-1	15	CASSEWGTTQGEQFF
TRBV15	TRBJ2-2	17	CATSRPSGGVPPGELFF
TRBV11-2	TRBJ1-1	15	CASSLRWDGNTEAFF
TRBV30	TRBJ2-6	13	CAWSNSGANVLTF
TRBV21-1	TRBJ1-1	12	CASSKCGTEAFF
TRBV5-1	TRBJ2-1	15	CASSSTAGGPIEQFF
TRBV7-2	TRBJ1-1	13	CASSFGGGTEAFF
TRBV9	TRBJ2-7	15	CASSARDRGSYEQYF